This TCR beta chain was observed in a study of blood T cells in healthy people across ages. Alongside a J-beta primer mix, a sample-barcoded 5' primer served in a second PCR lasting roughly 7 to 11 cycles. TCRdb passed the 5' RACE reads through MiXCR, listing each CDR3 protein once. The data hold 800,000 to 950,000 distinct CDR3 sequences, with about 28% observed a single time. The CDR3 spans 12 residues. The germline CDR1 and CDR2 sequences are DFQATT and SNEGSKA (reference sequence). Trimming pared 3 bases from V and 7 bases from J, leaving 12 bases between. There were healthy Caucasian individuals from Russia, aged about 6 to 100, serving as donors. Only a few counts were recorded for this clonotype. Another study also made use of these data, one on T cells of mothers and their children. That report notes: RNA that had been extracted went wholly into cDNA synthesis, at about 1.5 ug per 15 ul.

This TCR was recovered from a woman aged 35 to 49 in good health. This chain joins TRBV20-1 and TRBJ1-2, with D uncertain. Material: blood. The CDR3: CSASIRSSGYTF. The DNA for the CDR3 is TGCAGTGCTAGTATCCGCAGTTCTGGCTACACCTTC.